Listed below are T cell receptor beta chains from one sample, sequenced in a study of blood T cell repertoires in COVID-19. Using immunoSEQ multiplex PCR, the repertoire was profiled, and TCRdb retains in-frame clones only, with some absent. The table lists about 170,000 clones, 80% to 90% of them singletons. The sequenced sample consisted of peripheral blood. The receptors shown here come from a woman of 80 years or more with acute or convalescent COVID-19. The CDR3 runs from the conserved cysteine through the conserved F or W. Each record gives: J gene, D gene, CDR3 length, clone size, V gene, CDR3 DNA, CDR3 protein. D genes are given only for firm matches. Only some rows state a clone size, as once, few, many or a class for expanded clones.

TRBJ1-1 - 11 once TRBV11-2 TGTGCCAGCCGAGGGTACACTGAAGCTTTCTTT CASRGYTEAFF
TRBJ1-1 TRBD1 14 - TRBV2 TGTGCCAGCAGAAAAACAGGGGGCGGTAATGAAGCTTTCTTT CASRKTGGGNEAFF
TRBJ2-5 - 14 once TRBV5-1 TGCGCCAGCAGCATCACAGGTGGCCAAGAGACCCAGTACTTC CASSITGGQETQYF
TRBJ1-1 - 14 - TRBV7-2 TGTGCCAGCAGTATGGGACTTTGGAACACTGAAGCTTTCTTT CASSMGLWNTEAFF
TRBJ1-1 TRBD1 12 - TRBV12-3/TRBV12-4 TGTGCCAGCGTTGCGTGGGACAGTGAAGCTTTCTTT CASVAWDSEAFF
TRBJ2-1 - 15 - TRBV7-3 TGTGCCGGCAGCCCGGGGGACAGCACCTTTGATGAGCAGTTCTTC CAGSPGDSTFDEQFF
TRBJ1-1 - 13 - TRBV2 TGTGCCAGCACGAGGACAGCCGAAACTGAAGCTTTCTTT CASTRTAETEAFF
TRBJ2-2 - 13 - TRBV18 TGTGCCAGCTCACCCTCGAACACCGGGGAGCTGTTTTTT CASSPSNTGELFF
TRBJ2-5 TRBD2 14 few TRBV9 TGTGCCAGCAGCGCCTCTAGCGGTCAAGAGACCCAGTACTTC CASSASSGQETQYF
TRBJ1-2 TRBD1 15 - TRBV6-5 TGTGCCAGCAGTTACGATCCGGGACAGAACTATGGCTACACCTTC CASSYDPGQNYGYTF
TRBJ1-1 - 14 once TRBV9 TGTGCCAGCAGCGTAGATAGAGGGAAGACTGAAGCTTTCTTT CASSVDRGKTEAFF
TRBJ2-7 TRBD1 18 once TRBV7-9 TGTGCCAGCAGCTTAGCGGCATCACAGGGGCCCAGGAACTACGAGCAGTACTTC CASSLAASQGPRNYEQYF
TRBJ2-3 TRBD1 16 once TRBV6-6 TGTGCCAGCAGCACTACAGGGGTAGGGGGCACAGATACGCAGTATTTT CASSTTGVGGTDTQYF
TRBJ1-5 - 13 - TRBV7-2 TGTGCCAGCGCGGGGGTAGGAAATCAGCCCCAGCATTTT CASAGVGNQPQHF
TRBJ1-3 TRBD1 15 many TRBV10-3 TGTGCCATCAGTAAGGACAGGGTACCTGGAAACACCATATATTTT CAISKDRVPGNTIYF
TRBJ1-5 TRBD1 15 - TRBV28 TGTGCCAGCAGCTCGGGACAGGGTGTCAATCAGCCCCAGCATTTT CASSSGQGVNQPQHF
TRBJ2-2 - 12 - TRBV6-5 TGTGCCAGCATGAAGAACGGCGGGGAGCTGTTTTTT CASMKNGGELFF
TRBJ1-1 - 14 - TRBV4-2 TGTGCCAGCAGCCAAGCCGGGACTTACACTGAAGCTTTCTTT CASSQAGTYTEAFF